The 26 T cell receptor beta chains below were found in one sample sequenced in a study of T-cell reconstitution after alpha-beta-depleted transplantation in children. Unique molecular identifiers were built into the TCRbeta library. TCRdb re-analysed the PCR reads in MiXCR, keeping a single row per CDR3 protein. In the table there are fewer than 85,000 distinct CDR3 sequences, 11% to 15% of which are singletons. The sequencing used PBMCs, mostly from graft donor cells, collected 180 days after TCRalphabeta/CD19-depleted stem cell transplant. The receptors here all came from a male patient under 10 years old who had a stem cell transplant for acute lymphoblastic leukemia, so the T cells may come from the graft donor.

This clonotype occurred many times. This sequence joins TRBV5-1 and TRBJ2-4; 9 bases are shared with TRBD1. Germline CDR1 and CDR2: SGHRS and YFSETQ. J lost 5 bases, V lost 3 bases, and 9 bases had no gene match. CDR3 length: 16 amino acids. Here the CDR3 reads CASSSNNRGPENIQYF. The CDR3, as DNA: TGCGCCAGCAGCTCTAACAACAGGGGGCCCGAAAACATTCAGTACTTC.

This clonotype has only a few counts. V is TRBV6-2 or TRBV6-3 and J is TRBJ1-5; the D gene is possibly TRBD1 (5 bases). The CDR3 spans 17 residues. V was cut by 0 bases and J by 0 bases, with 12 bases left in between. CDR1 is MNHEY and CDR2 is SVGEGT in the germline V gene. The CDR3 loop reads CASSYSSTGASNQPQHF. CDR3 in DNA: TGTGCCAGCAGTTACTCGTCTACAGGCGCTAGCAATCAGCCCCAGCATTTT.

This clonotype was observed many times. The chain is built from TRBV5-1 and TRBJ2-1; 10 nucleotides line up with TRBD1. With V trimmed by 4 bases and J by 5 bases, 3 bases remained unmatched. CDR1 SGHRS and CDR2 YFSETQ come from the germline V gene. The CDR3 is made up of 14 amino acids. The CDR3 nucleotides read TGCGCCAGCAGCCCAGACAGGGGGCACAATGAGCAGTTCTTC. This sequence encodes CASSPDRGHNEQFF.

This clonotype occurred many times. The chain recombines TRBV6-6 with TRBJ2-5; 9 bases agree with TRBD2. Germline V lookup: CDR1 MNHNY, CDR2 SVGAGI (reference sequence). Trimming cost V 10 bases and J 4 bases; bases outside gene matches: 7. The CDR3 loop spans 13 amino acids. CDR3 protein: CATVAGVPETQYF. CDR3 bases: TGTGCCACTGTAGCGGGGGTCCCAGAGACCCAGTACTTC.

This clonotype was detected a few times. The chain has TRBV18 and TRBJ2-3; TRBD1 matches at 7 bases. This CDR3 spans 16 amino acids. Looked up from germline, CDR1 is KGHSH and CDR2 is LQKENI. After removal of 3 bases from V and 3 bases from J, the junction contained 9 bases not matched to a gene. The CDR3 nucleotides read TGTGCCAGCTCACCTGAGGGGGCCGTAAGGACAGATACGCAGTATTTT. Translation gives CASSPEGAVRTDTQYF.

The chain employs TRBV5-6 and TRBJ2-7; a weak D match, TRBD1 (5 bases). This CDR3 region has 15 residues. Germline CDR1 SGHDT, CDR2 YYEEEE. V lost 3 bases and J 0 bases, leaving 13 bases between the germline ends. The DNA for the CDR3 is TGTGCCAGCAGCTGGAAGGACACGAGCTCCTACGAGCAGTACTTC. Protein product: CASSWKDTSSYEQYF.

V gene TRBV7-2 combines with J gene TRBJ2-3, with D perhaps matching TRBD1 or TRBD2 (5 bases each). Germline V gene data show CDR1 as SGHTA and CDR2 as FQGNSA. V gave up 0 bases and J gave up 2 bases, with 6 bases separating them. The CDR3 loop spans 14 amino acids. This CDR3 reads CASSLAGVTDTQYF. In nucleotides, the CDR3 is TGTGCCAGCAGCTTAGCGGGGGTCACAGATACGCAGTATTTT.

This sequence joins TRBV10-3 and TRBJ2-7; 10 positions match TRBD1. The V segment lost 3 bases and the J segment 6 bases; nucleotides outside the gene matches: 5. The CDR3 has 14 amino acids. The V gene's germline CDR1 is ENHRY and CDR2 SYGVKD. CDR3 nucleotides: TGTGCCATCAGTGATTTGGGACAGGGGACCGAGCAGTACTTC. Its translation: CAISDLGQGTEQYF.

The rearrangement joins TRBV5-1 to TRBJ2-5; tentatively, D is TRBD1 (5 bases). CDR1 SGHRS and CDR2 YFSETQ come from the germline V gene. V was shortened by 3 bases and J by 4 bases, with 10 bases between the two germline ends. This CDR3 spans 13 amino acids. CDR3 loop: CASSSGAGETQYF. In DNA form, the CDR3 reads TGCGCCAGCAGCTCTGGGGCTGGAGAGACCCAGTACTTC.

The rearrangement uses TRBV27 and TRBJ1-2; D possibly corresponds to TRBD1 (6 bases). V was shortened by 6 bases and J by 0 bases, with 14 bases between the two germline ends. Germline V gene sequence: CDR1 MNHEY, CDR2 SMNVEV (reference sequence). CDR3 length equals 15 residues. This CDR3 reads CASRAAGTTNYGYTF. Written as DNA, the CDR3 is TGTGCCAGCAGGGCCGCCGGGACAACTAACTATGGCTACACCTTC.

The chain is built from TRBV3-1 and TRBJ1-1; D is unresolved. The CDR3 runs 14 residues. V was clipped by 1 base and J by 0 bases, with 6 bases between them. Germline loops: CDR1 LGHDT, CDR2 YNNKEL (reference sequence). In DNA, the CDR3 is TGTGCCAGCAGCCAAGTGAGTTTGAACACTGAAGCTTTCTTT. Its protein product is CASSQVSLNTEAFF.

This clonotype was seen a few times. The gene calls are TRBV28 and TRBJ1-6; D remains unclear. The CDR3 loop spans 15 amino acids. Germline CDR1 reads MDHEN; CDR2 reads SYDVKM. V was trimmed by 4 bases and J by 0 bases, leaving 7 bases between them. CDR3 DNA sequence: TGTGCCAGCAGTTCCAGGAGCTCCTATAATTCACCCCTCCACTTT. Amino acid sequence: CASSSRSSYNSPLHF.

This clonotype was seen only once. The chain has TRBV20-1 and TRBJ2-5; possibly TRBD1 for D (7 bases). V was trimmed by 6 bases and J by 4 bases, leaving 21 bases between them. This CDR3 region has 15 residues. CDR1 and CDR2 (germline): DFQATT, SNEGSKA (reference sequence). CDR3 protein: CSALRTGDFPETQYF. The CDR3 DNA is TGCAGTGCCCTGCGAACAGGGGACTTTCCAGAGACCCAGTACTTC.

This clonotype was observed a few times. This rearrangement joins TRBV7-8 to TRBJ1-1; D might be TRBD1 (6 bases). This CDR3 contains 16 residues. V gave up 2 bases and J gave up 4 bases, with 17 bases separating them. Germline values: CDR1 SGHVS, CDR2 FQNEAQ. The chain's CDR3 is CASSLTAARGSTEAFF. The CDR3 DNA reads as TGTGCCAGCAGCTTAACGGCTGCCAGGGGATCCACTGAAGCTTTCTTT.

The gene calls are TRBV6-2 or TRBV6-3 and TRBJ1-1, with TRBD1 matching 12 bases. The junction had 15 bases not matched to a gene; V was cut back by 2 bases and J by 2 bases. The CDR3 runs to 20 residues. In germline, CDR1 is MNHEY, CDR2 SVGEGT. Here the CDR3 reads CASSYDMGRGTGGFNTEAFF. In nucleotides, the CDR3 is TGTGCCAGCAGTTACGATATGGGTAGAGGGACAGGGGGCTTCAACACTGAAGCTTTCTTT.

With regard to this clonotype: A junction boundary mismatches the germline segment, possibly from a read error. The rearrangement joins TRBV7-7 to TRBJ2-5, with 11 bases aligning to TRBD2. The CDR3 length is 15 residues. CDR1 and CDR2 (germline): SSHAT, FNYEAQ (reference sequence). The CDR3 sequence is CASSPGLAGGETQYF. The DNA of the CDR3 is TGTGCTAGCAGTCCCGGGCTAGCGGGAGGAGAGACCCAGTACTTC.

V usage is TRBV20-1 and J usage is TRBJ2-3; 7 bases align to TRBD2. Germline loops: CDR1 DFQATT, CDR2 SNEGSKA (reference sequence). J gave up 8 bases and V 6 bases, and 8 bases lay outside the gene matches. This CDR3 comprises 12 residues. The DNA for the CDR3 is TGCAGTGCCCGGACTAGTGGTGGTACGCAGTATTTT. This gives the protein CSARTSGGTQYF.

This clonotype has more than one count but fewer than ten. CDR3 nucleotides: TGTGCCATCAGTTTTATCGGGAAATCCACAGATACGCAGTATTTT. Translation: CAISFIGKSTDTQYF. This chain joins TRBV10-3 and TRBJ2-3; the D gene is possibly TRBD2 (5 bases). There are 15 residues in the CDR3. V was pared by 5 bases and J by 2 bases, with 14 bases between. Germline CDR1 ENHRY, CDR2 SYGVKD.

This clonotype was seen at least ten times. The chain uses TRBV4-3 and TRBJ2-7; 10 positions agree with TRBD2. The junction had 2 bases not matched to a gene; V was cut back by 1 base and J by 2 bases. This CDR3 is 15 amino acids long. In germline, CDR1 is LGHNA, CDR2 YSLEER. The CDR3 bases are TGCGCCAGCAGCCAAGGGACTAGCGGAGCCTACGAGCAGTACTTC. It specifies CASSQGTSGAYEQYF.

This clonotype was detected a few times. V is TRBV20-1 and J is TRBJ2-2; 7 nucleotides line up with TRBD2. This CDR3 region has 14 residues. V was clipped by 4 bases and J by 2 bases; unmatched bases: 4. Germline CDR1 DFQATT, CDR2 SNEGSKA (reference sequence). The CDR3 sequence: CSAKGLLNTGELFF. DNA for the CDR3: TGCAGTGCTAAGGGACTACTCAACACCGGGGAGCTGTTTTTT.

This clonotype occurred many times. J is TRBJ2-3 and V is TRBV5-1, with D unresolved. The germline V gene has CDR1 SGHRS and CDR2 YFSETQ. V gave up 2 bases and J gave up 4 bases, with 8 bases separating them. This CDR3 comprises 13 residues. The DNA for the CDR3 is TGCGCCAGCAGCTTTTTCGCGGCAGATACGCAGTATTTT. Translating gives CASSFFAADTQYF.

A few counts support this clonotype. This chain connects TRBV27 to TRBJ1-5, with TRBD1 matching over 7 bases. The germline gives CDR1 MNHEY, CDR2 SMNVEV (reference sequence). The CDR3 runs 14 residues. Trimming at V came to 3 bases and at J to 4 bases, leaving 3 bases not matched to a gene. The CDR3 region is CASSLPGQNQPQHF. The CDR3 DNA reads as TGTGCCAGCAGTTTGCCGGGACAGAATCAGCCCCAGCATTTT.

This clonotype was counted ten times or more. This sequence joins TRBV7-2 and TRBJ2-7, with no clear D. The CDR3 runs to 11 residues. Germline-derived CDR1 and CDR2 are SGHTA and FQGNSA. V dropped 5 bases and J dropped 4 bases, with 6 bases sitting between them. CDR3 region: CASSPGYEQYF. CDR3 coding DNA: TGTGCCAGCAGCCCCGGTTACGAGCAGTACTTC.

This clonotype was detected ten times or more. The chain combines TRBV6-6 with TRBJ2-7; D is possibly TRBD2 (5 bases). Germline-derived CDR1 and CDR2 are MNHNY and SVGAGI (reference sequence). V gave up 4 bases and J gave up 7 bases, with 11 bases separating them. CDR3 length equals 12 residues. CDR3 loop: CASSSPRGEQYF. The CDR3 DNA reads as TGTGCCAGCAGTTCCCCCCGGGGTGAGCAGTACTTC.

This clonotype was found many times. The rearrangement links TRBV20-1 to TRBJ2-2; TRBD2 is a possible D gene (6 bases). The CDR3 runs to 14 residues. V was clipped by 4 bases and J by 2 bases, with 11 bases between them. From germline, CDR1 is DFQATT and CDR2 SNEGSKA (reference sequence). The DNA of the CDR3 is TGCAGTGCTATATTAGCGGCCAACACCGGGGAGCTGTTTTTT. Its translation is CSAILAANTGELFF.

This clonotype was recorded a few times. The V call is TRBV4-2, the J call TRBJ1-2; tentatively, D is TRBD1 (5 bases). The CDR3 has 15 residues. The germline V gene has CDR1 LGHNA and CDR2 YNFKEQ. Trimming left V 2 bases short and J 3 bases short, with 13 bases between. The CDR3 region has the DNA TGTGCCAGCAGCCAACGGCAGGGTCCTTACTATGGCTACACCTTC. It encodes CASSQRQGPYYGYTF.